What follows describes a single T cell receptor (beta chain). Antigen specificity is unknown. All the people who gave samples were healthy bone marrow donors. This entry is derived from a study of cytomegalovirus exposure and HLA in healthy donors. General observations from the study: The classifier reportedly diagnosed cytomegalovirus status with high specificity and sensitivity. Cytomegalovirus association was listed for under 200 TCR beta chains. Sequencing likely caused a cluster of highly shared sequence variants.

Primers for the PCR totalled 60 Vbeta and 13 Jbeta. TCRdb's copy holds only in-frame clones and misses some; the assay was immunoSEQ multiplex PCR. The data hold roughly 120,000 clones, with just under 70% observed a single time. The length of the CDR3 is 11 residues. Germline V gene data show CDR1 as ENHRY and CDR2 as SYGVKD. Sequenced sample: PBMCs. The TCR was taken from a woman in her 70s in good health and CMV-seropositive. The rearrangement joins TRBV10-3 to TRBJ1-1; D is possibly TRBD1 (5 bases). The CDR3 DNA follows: TGTGCGAGTGGACAGAACACTGAAGCTTTCTTT. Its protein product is CASGQNTEAFF.